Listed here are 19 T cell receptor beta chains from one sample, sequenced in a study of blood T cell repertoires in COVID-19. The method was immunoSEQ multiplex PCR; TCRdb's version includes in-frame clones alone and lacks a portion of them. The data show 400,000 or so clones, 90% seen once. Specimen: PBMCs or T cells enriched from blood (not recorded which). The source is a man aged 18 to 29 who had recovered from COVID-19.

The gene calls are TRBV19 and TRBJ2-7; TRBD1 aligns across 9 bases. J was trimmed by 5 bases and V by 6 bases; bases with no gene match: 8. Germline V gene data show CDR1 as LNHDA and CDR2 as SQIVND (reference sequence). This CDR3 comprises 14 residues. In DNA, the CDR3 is TGTGCCAGTAGCAACCCGGGACAGGGCGACGAGCAGTACTTC. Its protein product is CASSNPGQGDEQYF.

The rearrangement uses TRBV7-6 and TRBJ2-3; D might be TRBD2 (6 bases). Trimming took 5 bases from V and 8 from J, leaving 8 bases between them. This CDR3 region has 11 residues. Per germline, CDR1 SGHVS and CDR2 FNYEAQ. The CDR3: CASSLGGTQYF. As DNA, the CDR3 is TGTGCCAGCAGCCTGGGGGGTACGCAGTATTTT.

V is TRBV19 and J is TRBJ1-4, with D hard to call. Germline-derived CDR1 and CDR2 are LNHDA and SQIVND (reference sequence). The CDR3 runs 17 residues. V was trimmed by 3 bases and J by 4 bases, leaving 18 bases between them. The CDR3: CASSIGTSGSLNEKLFF. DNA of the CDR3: TGTGCCAGTAGTATTGGCACATCGGGGAGCCTTAATGAAAAACTGTTTTTT.

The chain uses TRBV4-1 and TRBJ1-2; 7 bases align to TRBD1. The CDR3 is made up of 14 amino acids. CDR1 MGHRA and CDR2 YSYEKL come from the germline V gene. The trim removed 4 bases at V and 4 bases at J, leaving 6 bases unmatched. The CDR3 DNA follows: TGCGCCAGCAGCCGCCCGGGACAGTCCTATGGCTACACCTTC. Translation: CASSRPGQSYGYTF.

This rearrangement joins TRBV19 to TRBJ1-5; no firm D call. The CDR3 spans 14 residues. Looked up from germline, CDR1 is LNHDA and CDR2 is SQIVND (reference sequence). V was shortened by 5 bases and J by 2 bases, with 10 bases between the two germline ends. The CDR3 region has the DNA TGTGCCAGTAGTGGTGCCCCGGGCAATCAGCCCCAGCATTTT. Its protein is CASSGAPGNQPQHF.

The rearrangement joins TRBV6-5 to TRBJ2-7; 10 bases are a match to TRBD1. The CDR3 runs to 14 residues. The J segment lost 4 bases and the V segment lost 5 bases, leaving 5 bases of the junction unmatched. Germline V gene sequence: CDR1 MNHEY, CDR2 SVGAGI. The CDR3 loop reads CASSQGQGTYEQYF. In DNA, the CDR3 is TGTGCCAGCAGTCAGGGACAGGGGACATACGAGCAGTACTTC.

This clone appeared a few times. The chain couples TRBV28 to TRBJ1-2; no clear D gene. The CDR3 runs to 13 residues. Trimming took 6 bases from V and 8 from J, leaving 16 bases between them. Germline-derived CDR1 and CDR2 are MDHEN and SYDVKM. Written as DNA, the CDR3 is TGTGCCAGCAGAGGACTCAGGCTTAGGGGCTACACCTTC. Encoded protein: CASRGLRLRGYTF.

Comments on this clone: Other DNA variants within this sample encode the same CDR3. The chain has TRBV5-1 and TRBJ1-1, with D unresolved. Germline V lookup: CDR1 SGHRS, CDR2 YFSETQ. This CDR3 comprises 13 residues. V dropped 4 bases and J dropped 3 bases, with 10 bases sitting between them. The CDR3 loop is CASSLAGYTEAFF. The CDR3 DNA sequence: TGCGCCAGCAGCCTTGCGGGCTACACTGAAGCTTTCTTT.

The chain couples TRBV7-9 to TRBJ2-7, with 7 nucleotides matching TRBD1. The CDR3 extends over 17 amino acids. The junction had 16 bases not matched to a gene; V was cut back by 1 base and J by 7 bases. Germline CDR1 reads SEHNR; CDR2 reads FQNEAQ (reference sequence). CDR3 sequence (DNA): TGTGCCAGCAGCTTAGGGCCCGAGACAGGGTATGATTTGGAGCAGTACTTC. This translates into CASSLGPETGYDLEQYF.

The CDR3 sequence is CASTQGTGARYTGELFF. The CDR3 nucleotides are TGTGCCAGCACCCAGGGGACAGGGGCGCGTTACACCGGGGAGCTGTTTTTT. This chain uses TRBV28 with TRBJ2-2; TRBD1 aligns across 10 bases. V was clipped by 7 bases and J by 3 bases; unmatched bases: 11. In germline, CDR1 is MDHEN, CDR2 SYDVKM. The length of the CDR3 is 17 residues.

CDR3 sequence (DNA): TGTGCCAGCAGCCGGGACAGGGCTAACTATGGCTACACCTTC. Protein: CASSRDRANYGYTF. The chain links TRBV3-1 (or the pseudogene TRBV3-2) to TRBJ1-2; 9 bases align to TRBD1. This CDR3 has 14 amino acids. CDR1 and CDR2 (germline): LGHDT, YNNKEL (reference sequence). V gave up 4 bases and J gave up 0 bases; unmatched junction bases: 0.

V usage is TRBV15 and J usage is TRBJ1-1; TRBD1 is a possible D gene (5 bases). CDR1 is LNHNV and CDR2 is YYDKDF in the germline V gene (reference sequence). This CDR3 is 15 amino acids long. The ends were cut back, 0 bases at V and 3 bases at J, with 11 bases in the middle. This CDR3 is CATSRERGGYTEAFF. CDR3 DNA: TGTGCCACCAGCAGAGAGAGGGGAGGATACACTGAAGCTTTCTTT.

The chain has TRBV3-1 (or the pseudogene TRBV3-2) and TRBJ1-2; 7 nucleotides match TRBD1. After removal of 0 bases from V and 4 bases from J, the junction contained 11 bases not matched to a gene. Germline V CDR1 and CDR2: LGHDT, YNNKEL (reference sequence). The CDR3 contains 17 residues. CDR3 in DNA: TGTGCCAGCAGCCAAGAAGGATACCAGGGGGGATTCTATGGCTACACCTTC. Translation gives CASSQEGYQGGFYGYTF.

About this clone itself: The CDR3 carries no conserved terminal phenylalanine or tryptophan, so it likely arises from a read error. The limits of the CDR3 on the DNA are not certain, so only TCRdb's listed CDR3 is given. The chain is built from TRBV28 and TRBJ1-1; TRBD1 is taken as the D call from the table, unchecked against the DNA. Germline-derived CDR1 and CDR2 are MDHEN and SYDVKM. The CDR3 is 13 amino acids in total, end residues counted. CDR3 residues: CASSPPTGSIPWV.

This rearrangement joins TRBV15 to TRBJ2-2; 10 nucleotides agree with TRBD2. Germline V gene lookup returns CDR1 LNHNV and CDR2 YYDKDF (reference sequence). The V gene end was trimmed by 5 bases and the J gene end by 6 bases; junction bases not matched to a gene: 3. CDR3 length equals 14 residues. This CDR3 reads CATSPSGGAGELFF. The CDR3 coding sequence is TGTGCCACCAGCCCCAGCGGGGGGGCCGGGGAGCTGTTTTTT.

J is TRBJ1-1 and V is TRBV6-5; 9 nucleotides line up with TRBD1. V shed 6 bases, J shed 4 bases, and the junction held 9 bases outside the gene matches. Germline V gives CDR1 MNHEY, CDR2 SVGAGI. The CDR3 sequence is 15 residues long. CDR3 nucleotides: TGTGCCAGCAGCCTAAGGACAGGGGCAAGCACTGAAGCTTTCTTT. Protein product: CASSLRTGASTEAFF.

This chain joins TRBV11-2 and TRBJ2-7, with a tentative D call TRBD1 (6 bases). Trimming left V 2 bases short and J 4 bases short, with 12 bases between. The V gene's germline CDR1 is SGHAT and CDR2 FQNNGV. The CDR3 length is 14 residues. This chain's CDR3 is CASSLPWGPYEQYF. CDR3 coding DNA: TGTGCCAGCAGCTTACCCTGGGGGCCATACGAGCAGTACTTC.

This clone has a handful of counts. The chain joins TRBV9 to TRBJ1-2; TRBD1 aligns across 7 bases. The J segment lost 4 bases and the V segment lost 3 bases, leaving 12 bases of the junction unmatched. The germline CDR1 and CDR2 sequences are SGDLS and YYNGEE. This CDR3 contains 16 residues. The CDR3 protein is CASSAGGGVLGYGYTF. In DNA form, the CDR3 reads TGTGCCAGCAGCGCCGGAGGGGGCGTATTGGGCTATGGCTACACCTTC. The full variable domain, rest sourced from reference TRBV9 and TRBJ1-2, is DSGVTQTPKHLITATGQRVTLRCSPRSGDLSVYWYQQSLDQGLQFLIQYYNGEERAKGNILERFSAQQFPDLHSELNLSSLELGDSALYFCASSAGGGVLGYGYTFGSGTRLTVV.

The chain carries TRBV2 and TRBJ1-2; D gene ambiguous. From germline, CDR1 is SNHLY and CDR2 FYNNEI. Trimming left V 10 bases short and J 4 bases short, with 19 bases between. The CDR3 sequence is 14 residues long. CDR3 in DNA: TGTGCCACCCCCCGGGGAGAAGGCTTCTATGGCTACACCTTC. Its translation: CATPRGEGFYGYTF.